This T cell receptor beta chain was retrieved from a study of blood T cells in healthy people across ages. This clonotype was counted only a few times. Its antigen is currently unknown. Findings and caveats of the study: Naive CD4+ cells and diversity were both higher in long-lived donors than in aged donors. Older age went with lower TCR beta diversity per million T cells, in a roughly linear way.

Each of the donors had roughly 9.3 milliliters of peripheral blood drawn into EDTA-treated Vacutainer tubes. Per germline, CDR1 SGHRS and CDR2 YFSETQ. Deletions cut 5 bases from V and 1 base from J, with 13 bases between. The CDR3 is 14 amino acids. PCR was performed a second time for 7 to 11 cycles using a sample-barcoded 5' primer and a J-beta primer mix. TCRdb ran MiXCR on the 5' RACE reads and lists one entry per CDR3 protein. This repertoire shows 600,000 to 800,000 distinct CDR3 sequences, 40% to 65% found once; its top ten account for roughly 12%. Sequenced material: blood. The TCR was taken from a woman of 80 years or more in good health. The chain uses TRBV5-1 and TRBJ2-7; possible D gene TRBD2, 6 bases. DNA of the CDR3: TGCGCCAGCAGGAAGACGGAGGGTTCCTACGAGCAGTACTTC. Its protein product is CASRKTEGSYEQYF.